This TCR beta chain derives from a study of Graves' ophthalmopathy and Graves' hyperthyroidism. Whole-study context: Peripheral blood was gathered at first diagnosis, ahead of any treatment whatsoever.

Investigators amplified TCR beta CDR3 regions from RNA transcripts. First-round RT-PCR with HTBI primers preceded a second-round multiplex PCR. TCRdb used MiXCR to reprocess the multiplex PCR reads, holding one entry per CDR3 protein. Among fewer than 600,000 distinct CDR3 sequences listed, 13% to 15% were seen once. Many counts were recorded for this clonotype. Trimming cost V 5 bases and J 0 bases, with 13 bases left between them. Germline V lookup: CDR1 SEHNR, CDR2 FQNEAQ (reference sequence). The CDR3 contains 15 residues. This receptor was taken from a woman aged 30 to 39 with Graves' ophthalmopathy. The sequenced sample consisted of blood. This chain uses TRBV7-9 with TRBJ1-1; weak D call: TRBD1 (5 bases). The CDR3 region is CASSPIQVMNTEAFF. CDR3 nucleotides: TGTGCCAGCAGCCCTATACAGGTTATGAACACTGAAGCTTTCTTT.